Shown below are 8 T cell receptor beta chains from a single sample sequenced in a study of blood T cell repertoires in COVID-19. Clones were sequenced by immunoSEQ multiplex PCR, and TCRdb holds only the in-frame ones, with some missing. The sample has under 200,000 clones, about 86% seen once. The specimen was PBMCs or T cells enriched from blood (not recorded which). The receptors derive from a woman aged 50 to 65 in a cohort exposed to, infected with or recovered from COVID-19 (not recorded which).

This clone occurred a few times. Other DNA sequences from this sample encode an identical CDR3 as well. The V call is TRBV9, the J call TRBJ2-7, with TRBD1 matching 11 bases. V lost 4 bases and J lost 7; bases outside the gene matches: 7. The CDR3 totals 14 residues. In germline, CDR1 is SGDLS, CDR2 YYNGEE. The CDR3 DNA is TGTGCCAGCAGCCTCGGACAGGGGGCGCGTGAGCAGTACTTC. Encoded protein: CASSLGQGAREQYF.

This chain links TRBV19 with TRBJ1-1; TRBD1 aligns across 7 bases. With 3 bases clipped from V and 4 bases from J, the junction kept 8 bases outside the gene matches. The CDR3 runs to 15 residues. Germline CDR1 LNHDA, CDR2 SQIVND (reference sequence). CDR3 coding DNA: TGTGCCAGTAGTATCGCCGACAGGGTCGGCACTGAAGCTTTCTTT. Protein product: CASSIADRVGTEAFF.

V and J are TRBV5-1 and TRBJ1-5; D unresolved. The CDR3 is 18 amino acids. The germline CDR1 and CDR2 sequences are SGHRS and YFSETQ. V lost 4 bases, J lost 3 bases, and 23 bases lay in between. The CDR3 loop is CASSPGILNININQPQHF. The CDR3 DNA reads as TGCGCCAGCAGCCCCGGGATTCTGAACATCAACATCAATCAGCCCCAGCATTTT.

This rearrangement joins TRBV15 to TRBJ1-2, with 9 positions matching TRBD1. V gave up 0 bases and J gave up 5 bases; unmatched junction bases: 10. Germline values: CDR1 LNHNV, CDR2 YYDKDF (reference sequence). This CDR3 spans 17 amino acids. The CDR3 DNA reads TGTGCCACCAGCAGAGATCAGCAGCTACAGGGGGCTTATGGCTACACCTTC. This gives the protein CATSRDQQLQGAYGYTF.

The CDR3 reads CAWSGRGTGDPLRTEAFF. Here the CDR3 DNA reads TGTGCCTGGAGTGGGAGGGGGACAGGGGATCCCTTGAGGACTGAAGCTTTCTTT. The V and J genes are TRBV30 and TRBJ1-1; TRBD1 aligns across 10 bases. The junction had 16 bases not matched to a gene; V was cut back by 1 base and J by 5 bases. The length of the CDR3 is 18 residues. Germline V gene sequence: CDR1 GTSNPN, CDR2 SVGIG (reference sequence).

This clone was observed a few times. V and J are TRBV7-9 and TRBJ1-6; TRBD1 might be the D (5 bases). The V and J ends lost 3 bases and 6 bases respectively, with 9 bases between them. The CDR3 is 14 amino acids. Germline V gene lookup returns CDR1 SEHNR and CDR2 FQNEAQ (reference sequence). The CDR3 region is CASSFNGGNSPLHF. DNA for the CDR3: TGTGCCAGCAGCTTTAACGGGGGTAATTCACCCCTCCACTTT.

This chain links TRBV10-3 with TRBJ2-2; tentative D call: TRBD2 (5 bases). Looked up from germline, CDR1 is ENHRY and CDR2 is SYGVKD. The CDR3 sequence is 17 residues long. Trimming stripped 0 bases from V and 2 bases from J, with 13 bases between. CDR3 in DNA: TGTGCCATCAGTGAGTCGAGGGCGGCAGTCAACACCGGGGAGCTGTTTTTT. Encoded protein: CAISESRAAVNTGELFF.

The rearrangement links TRBV20-1 to TRBJ1-2; D not resolved. CDR3 length: 16 amino acids. V was shortened by 3 bases and J by 1 base, with 18 bases between the two germline ends. Germline CDR1 DFQATT, CDR2 SNEGSKA (reference sequence). Here the CDR3 DNA reads TGCAGTGCTAGTTGGGCTGCAGGCGTCTTTAACTATGGCTACACCTTC. Amino acids: CSASWAAGVFNYGYTF.